These 31 T cell receptor beta chains originate from one sample sequenced in a study of tumor T cells in aggressive B-cell lymphoma (dated by TCRdb to 2015 to 2018). Libraries were constructed by the immunoSEQ multiplex PCR assay. Here the immuneACCESS table is served through TCRdb, limited to in-frame sequences with V and J called. Missing clones are a known gap in these copies; in checked studies unresolved V genes cover under half, and the rest lacks a known reason. The sample yields 10,000 to 14,000 clones; roughly 90% were counted once. Roughly 2% of the sample belongs to the ten largest clones. The sample taken for sequencing was tumor tissue. These TCRs come from an adult with diffuse large B cell lymphoma.

V is TRBV27 and J is TRBJ2-7; the match to TRBD2 covers 12 bases. This CDR3 region has 14 residues. Trimming removed 4 bases from V and 3 bases from J; junction bases left unmatched: 1. CDR1 MNHEY and CDR2 SMNVEV come from the germline V gene (reference sequence). The CDR3 loop is CASSWTSGNYEQYF. The CDR3 region has the DNA TGTGCCAGCAGTTGGACTAGCGGGAACTACGAGCAGTACTTC.

V usage is TRBV7-2 and J usage is TRBJ2-3; a weak D match, TRBD1 (5 bases). V gave up 5 bases and J gave up 3 bases, with 15 bases separating them. The length of the CDR3 is 15 residues. Per the germline V gene, CDR1 is SGHTA and CDR2 is FQGNSA. CDR3 residues: CASSQGGLETDTQYF. Here the CDR3 DNA reads TGTGCCAGCAGCCAGGGTGGTCTAGAAACAGATACGCAGTATTTT.

The rearrangement uses TRBV7-2 and TRBJ2-2; no definite D call. CDR3 length: 14 amino acids. CDR1 and CDR2 (germline): SGHTA, FQGNSA. V was pared by 2 bases and J by 4 bases, with 8 bases between. The CDR3 region is CASSLPVLTGELFF. The CDR3 DNA reads as TGTGCCAGCAGCTTACCAGTTCTCACCGGGGAGCTGTTTTTT.

The chain is built from TRBV28 and TRBJ1-2, with TRBD1 identical over 11 bases. CDR1 is MDHEN and CDR2 is SYDVKM in the germline V gene. The ends lost 4 bases at V and 7 bases at J; junction bases unmatched: 8. The CDR3 totals 15 residues. The CDR3 DNA reads as TGTGCCAGCAGTTCAGATATCGGACAGGGGGCTGGCTACACCTTC. Encoded protein: CASSSDIGQGAGYTF.

V and J are TRBV4-1 and TRBJ2-1, with 7 bases identical to TRBD2. The CDR3 has 15 amino acids. CDR1 is MGHRA, CDR2 YSYEKL, per germline. The junction had 9 bases not matched to a gene; V was cut back by 4 bases and J by 6 bases. CDR3 sequence reads: CASSPWGEGTNEQFF. As DNA, the CDR3 is TGCGCCAGCAGCCCCTGGGGGGAGGGCACCAATGAGCAGTTCTTC.

This clone showed up just once. This rearrangement joins TRBV7-9 to TRBJ1-5; TRBD1 aligns across 8 bases. CDR1 is SEHNR and CDR2 is FQNEAQ in the germline V gene (reference sequence). Unmatched junction bases numbered 2, after V lost 5 bases and J lost 2 bases. The CDR3 sequence is 14 residues long. The CDR3 DNA reads as TGTGCCAGCAGCAGGGGACAGGGCAATCAGCCCCAGCATTTT. Residues: CASSRGQGNQPQHF.

The V call is TRBV21-1, the J call TRBJ2-7; the table's D call of TRBD1 was not tested on the DNA. TRBV21-1 is assigned pseudogene status. The CDR3 is 13 amino acids. CDR3 coding DNA: TGTGCCAGCAGCAAAGACAGCACCTACGAGCAGTACTTC. Translated, it gives CASSKDSTYEQYF.

This clone was detected a few times. The V gene is TRBV28, the J gene TRBJ2-6; D perhaps matches TRBD2 (6 bases). V was pared by 5 bases and J by 2 bases, with 13 bases between. Germline-derived CDR1 and CDR2 are MDHEN and SYDVKM. This CDR3 has 16 residues. The CDR3 reads CASSPRREAGANVLTF. CDR3 nucleotides: TGTGCCAGCAGTCCTCGCAGGGAGGCTGGGGCCAACGTCCTGACTTTC.

As regards this clone: A junction boundary mismatches the germline segment, possibly from a read error. The chain joins TRBV19 to TRBJ2-2; weak D call: TRBD2 (5 bases). The CDR3 is made up of 14 amino acids. Germline V CDR1 and CDR2: LNHDA, SQIVND (reference sequence). DNA of the CDR3: TGTGCCAGTCGTATTGAGGGTGGGGTCGGGGAGCTGTTTTTT. Residues: CASRIEGGVGELFF.

This sequence joins TRBV6-1 and TRBJ2-1; 9 bases match TRBD1. This CDR3 comprises 14 residues. J lost 9 bases, V lost 4 bases, and 7 bases had no gene match. Germline-derived CDR1 and CDR2 are MNHNS and SASEGT. The CDR3 reads CASSAGTGPGEQFF. DNA for the CDR3: TGTGCCAGCAGTGCCGGGACAGGGCCCGGTGAGCAGTTCTTC.

The J gene is TRBJ1-1, the V gene TRBV28; TRBD1 aligns across 9 bases. CDR3 length: 14 residues. The germline V gene encodes CDR1 MDHEN and CDR2 SYDVKM. Germline trimming cut 1 base from V and 6 bases from J; bases unmatched to any gene: 3. In nucleotides, the CDR3 is TGTGCCAGCAGTTTATATGGACAGGGGCCTGAAGCTTTCTTT. Translation gives CASSLYGQGPEAFF.

The chain is built from TRBV2 and TRBJ2-5; 7 bases map to TRBD2. The end of the DNA aligns better with TRBJ2-7, so the J call may be wrong. The CDR3 sequence is 13 residues long. Looked up from germline, CDR1 is SNHLY and CDR2 is FYNNEI. In DNA, the CDR3 is TGTGCCAGCAGGGCCGGGGGGTCCTACGAGCAGTACTTC. Its protein product is CASRAGGSYEQYF.

V usage is TRBV7-9 and J usage is TRBJ2-7; 11 nucleotides agree with TRBD2. Germline trimming cut 3 bases from V and 3 bases from J; bases unmatched to any gene: 7. CDR3 length: 16 residues. In germline, CDR1 is SEHNR, CDR2 FQNEAQ (reference sequence). CDR3 DNA: TGTGCCAGCAGCTTCAGCCTAGCGGGAGGCCGCTACGAGCAGTACTTC. Its protein is CASSFSLAGGRYEQYF.

Remarks on this clone: The final CDR3 position lacks the conserved phenylalanine or tryptophan, pointing to a likely read error. The DNA is omitted, as the CDR3 cannot be located on it reliably, and the CDR3 follows TCRdb's listing. V usage is TRBV5-4 and J usage is TRBJ2-7; the tabulated D call, TRBD2, remains unverified against the DNA. CDR1 SGHNT and CDR2 YYREEE come from the germline V gene (reference sequence). A total of 12 residues make up the CDR3, ends included. The CDR3 protein is CASSLAHSSGSA.

The rearrangement joins TRBV7-8 to TRBJ2-1; maybe TRBD2 (6 bases). CDR3 length: 16 amino acids. The V gene's germline CDR1 is SGHVS and CDR2 FQNEAQ. V was trimmed by 0 bases and J by 8 bases, leaving 17 bases between them. As DNA, the CDR3 is TGTGCCAGCAGCTTAGCAGCGGGCCCGACTACAGATGAGCAGTTCTTC. This codes for CASSLAAGPTTDEQFF. Full variable domain (missing parts from reference TRBV7-8 and TRBJ2-1): GAGVSQSPRYKVAKRGQDVALRCDPISGHVSLFWYQQALGQGPEFLTYFQNEAQLDKSGLPSDRFFAERPEGSVSTLKIQRTQQEDSAVYLCASSLAAGPTTDEQFFGPGTRLTVL.

This clone was counted only a few times. DNA for the CDR3: TGTGCCAGCAGCCGGGGGTGGGCAGCCCGGGAAGGACAGCCCCAGCATTTT. Amino acid sequence: CASSRGWAAREGQPQHF. V usage is TRBV5-6 and J usage is TRBJ1-5, with D possibly TRBD1 on 5 matching bases. V lost 4 bases to trimming and J lost 7 bases, with 24 bases between them. Germline V gene sequence: CDR1 SGHDT, CDR2 YYEEEE. CDR3 length: 17 residues.

This sequence joins TRBV4-3 and TRBJ2-1; D unclear. Germline CDR1 reads LGHNA; CDR2 reads YSLEER. The CDR3 runs to 13 residues. Trimming stripped 0 bases from V and 10 bases from J, with 10 bases between. The CDR3 DNA reads TGCGCCAGCAGCCAAGAAACCACCAGGGAGCAGTTCTTC. Residues: CASSQETTREQFF.

This sequence joins TRBV21-1 and TRBJ2-3; the table's D call, TRBD2, has no DNA check behind it. TRBV21-1 is listed as a pseudogene. The CDR3 is 16 amino acids. The CDR3 region has the DNA TGTGCCAGCAGCAAAGTGAGGGAGTGTGACACAGATACGCAGTATTTT. Translation gives CASSKVRECDTDTQYF.

The chain combines TRBV19 with TRBJ2-3, with a weak D call TRBD2 (6 bases). This CDR3 is 14 amino acids long. Germline lookup yields CDR1 LNHDA and CDR2 SQIVND (reference sequence). Trimming pared 4 bases from V and 0 bases from J, leaving 8 bases between. The CDR3 nucleotides are TGTGCCAGTAGTACGGCGGGAAGCACAGATACGCAGTATTTT. Translating it yields CASSTAGSTDTQYF.

The V gene is TRBV28, the J gene TRBJ2-5, with D possibly matching TRBD1 (5 bases). This CDR3 spans 13 amino acids. The ends were cut back, 6 bases at V and 9 bases at J, with 17 bases in the middle. Germline loops: CDR1 MDHEN, CDR2 SYDVKM. CDR3 coding DNA: TGTGCCAGCAGCCCACAGGAACCTGGGGCCCAGTACTTC. This sequence encodes CASSPQEPGAQYF.

The rearrangement uses TRBV11-3 and TRBJ2-3; D uncertain. Trimming shortened V by 0 bases and J by 5 bases, and 9 bases separated the two germline ends. Germline V gene sequence: CDR1 SGHNT, CDR2 YENEEA. The CDR3 length is 14 residues. The CDR3 DNA follows: TGTGCCAGCAGCTTAGATGGCCCAGGAGATACGCAGTATTTT. Protein sequence: CASSLDGPGDTQYF.

The chain joins TRBV7-8 to TRBJ1-5; D not resolved. V lost 2 bases and J 4 bases, leaving 6 bases between the germline ends. Germline assignment: CDR1 SGHVS and CDR2 FQNEAQ. CDR3 size: 13 residues. The CDR3 DNA is TGTGCCAGCAGCTTACTCCTGAATCAGCCCCAGCATTTT. Its translation is CASSLLLNQPQHF.

V usage is TRBV10-2 and J usage is TRBJ2-7; D unresolved. The CDR3 covers 13 residues. Germline V gene sequence: CDR1 WSHSY, CDR2 SAAADI. V gave up 4 bases and J gave up 2 bases, with 9 bases separating them. This CDR3 reads CASSGSRAYEQYF. For the CDR3, the DNA is TGCGCCAGCAGTGGAAGCCGCGCCTACGAGCAGTACTTC.

The rearrangement joins TRBV28 to TRBJ1-6, with 7 bases lining up with TRBD1. Germline V CDR1 and CDR2: MDHEN, SYDVKM. With V trimmed by 5 bases and J by 6 bases, 10 bases remained unmatched. CDR3 length equals 16 residues. This CDR3 reads CASSLLTGVGNSPLHF. The CDR3 bases are TGTGCCAGCAGTCTTTTAACAGGGGTAGGTAATTCACCCCTCCACTTT.

Points on this clone: A junction end diverges from the germline sequence, so it may reflect a read error. The rearrangement joins TRBV7-6 to TRBJ2-5; a weak D match, TRBD2 (5 bases). Judging by the DNA end, TRBJ2-7 fits better; the J call may be wrong. Per the germline V gene, CDR1 is SGHVS and CDR2 is FNYEAQ. The CDR3 sequence is 13 residues long. CDR3 bases: TGTGCCACCAGCTTAAAGGAGGAGTACGAGCAGTACTTC. This gives the protein CATSLKEEYEQYF.

This chain connects TRBV6-5 to TRBJ2-5; perhaps TRBD2 as D (5 bases). This CDR3 has 14 residues. Germline V lookup: CDR1 MNHEY, CDR2 SVGAGI. Trimming removed 2 bases from V and 5 bases from J, with 12 bases in between. This CDR3 is CASSYGMRGETQYF. The CDR3 region has the DNA TGTGCCAGCAGTTACGGCATGCGCGGGGAGACCCAGTACTTC.

V usage is TRBV28 and J usage is TRBJ2-1; 13 bases fit TRBD2. Trimming cost V 6 bases and J 8 bases; bases outside gene matches: 7. Germline V gives CDR1 MDHEN, CDR2 SYDVKM. CDR3 size: 15 residues. The CDR3 reads CASREGTSGTDEQFF. The DNA for the CDR3 is TGTGCCAGCAGAGAAGGGACTAGCGGGACCGATGAGCAGTTCTTC.

This clone was observed a few times. The chain carries TRBV27 and TRBJ2-1; D is perhaps TRBD2 (7 bases). The germline CDR1 and CDR2 sequences are MNHEY and SMNVEV (reference sequence). This CDR3 spans 14 amino acids. The germline V and J ends were trimmed by 10 bases and 8 bases, with 21 bases remaining between them. The CDR3 spells CATAGASGPYEQFF. The CDR3 DNA reads TGTGCCACGGCGGGGGCTAGCGGACCCTATGAGCAGTTCTTC.

This clone was detected only a few times. This chain links TRBV27 with TRBJ1-3, with D maybe TRBD1 (5 bases). CDR3 length: 15 residues. Trimming took off 6 bases at V and 2 bases at J, with 14 bases between the two ends. The germline CDR1 and CDR2 sequences are MNHEY and SMNVEV (reference sequence). DNA for the CDR3: TGTGCCAGCAGGGGGCAGGGTATGGCTGGAAACACCATATATTTT. It encodes CASRGQGMAGNTIYF.

This sequence joins TRBV4-1 and TRBJ2-7, with D maybe TRBD1 (6 bases). The V end was cut by 2 bases, the J end by 2 bases, with 16 bases between. The V gene's germline CDR1 is MGHRA and CDR2 YSYEKL. The CDR3 has 16 amino acids. This chain's CDR3 is CASSQSPTGFAYEQYF. The DNA for the CDR3 is TGCGCCAGCAGCCAATCACCAACAGGGTTCGCCTACGAGCAGTACTTC.

The table lists this clone with a few counts. CDR3 nucleotide sequence: TGCGCCAGCAGCCCGGATCGGACAGGGGGCTACGAGCAGTACTTC. This codes for CASSPDRTGGYEQYF. The chain has TRBV5-1 and TRBJ2-7; TRBD1 agrees at 10 bases. Germline CDR1 reads SGHRS; CDR2 reads YFSETQ. This CDR3 spans 15 amino acids. V was pared by 4 bases and J by 3 bases, with 7 bases of the junction left unmatched. The whole variable domain, remainder taken from reference TRBV5-1 and TRBJ2-7, is KAGVTQTPRYLIKTRGQQVTLSCSPISGHRSVSWYQQTPGQGLQFLFEYFSETQRNKGNFPGRFSGRQFSNSRSEMNVSTLELGDSALYLCASSPDRTGGYEQYFGPGTRLTVT.